This TCR beta chain was sequenced in a study of memory CD4+ T cells and cytomegalovirus serostatus. The sort gate was single viable CD3+CD4+CD8-CD45RO+ cells for memory CD4+ T cells. In the source study's methods: After removing out-of-frame reads, millions of distinct TCRbeta sequences remained. Sequencing was performed with immunoSEQ multiplex PCR; in TCRdb, only in-frame clones are kept and a portion is missing. V, J and clone size reflect that table, while D and trimming were determined from the DNA. Seen here are approximately 41,000 clones, about 79% observed once, and the top ten hold approximately 6.5%. Germline values: CDR1 SGHRS, CDR2 YFSETQ. The J segment lost 2 bases and the V segment lost 1 base, leaving 3 bases of the junction unmatched. The CDR3 sequence is 14 residues long.

The TCR originated in an adult in good health and CMV-seronegative. The source material was memory CD4+ T cells from blood. This chain uses TRBV5-1 with TRBJ2-7, with TRBD1 identical over 7 bases. The CDR3 spells CASSLLGGTYEQYF. CDR3 bases: TGCGCCAGCAGCTTGTTAGGGGGCACCTACGAGCAGTACTTC. Full variable domain (remainder filled in from reference TRBV5-1 and TRBJ2-7): KAGVTQTPRYLIKTRGQQVTLSCSPISGHRSVSWYQQTPGQGLQFLFEYFSETQRNKGNFPGRFSGRQFSNSRSEMNVSTLELGDSALYLCASSLLGGTYEQYFGPGTRLTVT.